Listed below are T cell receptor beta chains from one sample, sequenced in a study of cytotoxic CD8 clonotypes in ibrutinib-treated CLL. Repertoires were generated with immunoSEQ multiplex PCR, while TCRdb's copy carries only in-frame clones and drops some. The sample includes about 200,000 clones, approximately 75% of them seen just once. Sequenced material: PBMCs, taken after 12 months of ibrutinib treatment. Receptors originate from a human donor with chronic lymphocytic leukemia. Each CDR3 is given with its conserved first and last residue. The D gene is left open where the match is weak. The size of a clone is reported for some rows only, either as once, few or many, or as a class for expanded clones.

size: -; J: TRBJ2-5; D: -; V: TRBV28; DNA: TGTGCCAGTACGGCTGGGAAAGAGACCCAGTACTTC; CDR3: CASTAGKETQYF
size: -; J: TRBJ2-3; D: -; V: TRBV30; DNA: TGTGCCTGGAGTAGAAGGACAGATACGCAGTATTTT; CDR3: CAWSRRTDTQYF
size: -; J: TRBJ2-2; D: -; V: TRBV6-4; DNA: TGTGCCAGCAGTGATAGTCCAGACACCGGGGAGCTGTTTTTT; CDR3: CASSDSPDTGELFF
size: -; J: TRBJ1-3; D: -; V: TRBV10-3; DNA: TGTGCCATCAGTGTCACGACGGGGTCTGGAAACACCATATATTTT; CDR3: CAISVTTGSGNTIYF
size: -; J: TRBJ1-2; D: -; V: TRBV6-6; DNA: TGTGCCGCCGGTGTCTATGGCTACACCTTC; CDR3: CAAGVYGYTF
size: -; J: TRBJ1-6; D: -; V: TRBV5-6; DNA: TGTGCCAGCAGCTTGGCGGGCAGGGAGTGGTGGTCACCCCTCCACTTT; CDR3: CASSLAGREWWSPLHF
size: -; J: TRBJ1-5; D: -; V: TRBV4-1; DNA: TGCGCCAGCAGCCCCGTTAGGAGCAATCAGCCCCAGCATTTT; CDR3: CASSPVRSNQPQHF
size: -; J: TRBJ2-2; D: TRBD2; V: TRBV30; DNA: TGTGCCTGGATCGTACGGGGGGGCAGGAACACCGGGGAGCTGTTTTTT; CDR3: CAWIVRGGRNTGELFF
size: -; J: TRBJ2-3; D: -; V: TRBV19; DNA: TGTGCCAGTAGTATCCCCCGGCGGGGCGAGTTTAAAGATACGCAGTATTTT; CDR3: CASSIPRRGEFKDTQYF
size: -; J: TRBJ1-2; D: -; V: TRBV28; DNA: TGTGCCAGCAGTCCTCATCTATGGGGATCGGGAGGCTACACCTTC; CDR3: CASSPHLWGSGGYTF
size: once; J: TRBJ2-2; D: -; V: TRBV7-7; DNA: TGTGCTAGCAGCTTAGCCCTAGCGCACCCCACCGGGGAGCTGTTTTTT; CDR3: CASSLALAHPTGELFF
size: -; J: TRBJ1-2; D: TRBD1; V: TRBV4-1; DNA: TGCGCCAGCAGCCAGGGACAGCGGGCGGGGAACTATGGCTACACCTTC; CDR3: CASSQGQRAGNYGYTF
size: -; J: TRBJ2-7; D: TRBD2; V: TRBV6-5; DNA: TGTGCCAGCGTAAAAGGGGCCGGGGGGTCCTACGAGCAGTACTTC; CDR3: CASVKGAGGSYEQYF
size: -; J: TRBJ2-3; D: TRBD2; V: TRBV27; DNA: TGTGCCAGCAGTTTAAGGCTAGCGGGGGATACGCAGTATTTT; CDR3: CASSLRLAGDTQYF
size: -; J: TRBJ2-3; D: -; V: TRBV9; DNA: TGTGCCAGCAGCACCCGACTCCTAGATACGCAGTATTTT; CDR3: CASSTRLLDTQYF
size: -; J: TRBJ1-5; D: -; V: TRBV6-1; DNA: TGTGCCAGCAGCCTCGTGAGGACAAATCAGCCCCAGCATTTT; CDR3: CASSLVRTNQPQHF
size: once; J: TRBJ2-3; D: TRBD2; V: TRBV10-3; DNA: TGTGCCATCAGTGAGGGACTAGCGGGAGAAGGAGATACGCAGTATTTT; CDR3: CAISEGLAGEGDTQYF
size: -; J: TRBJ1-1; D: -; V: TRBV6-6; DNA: TGTGCCAGCCAAGAGAACACTGAAGCTTTCTTT; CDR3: CASQENTEAFF
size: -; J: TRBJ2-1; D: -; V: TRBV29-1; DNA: TGCAGCGTTGAAAGGGACTCCACCCCACCCTACAATGAGCAGTTCTTC; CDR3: CSVERDSTPPYNEQFF
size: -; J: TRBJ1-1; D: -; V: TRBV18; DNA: TGTGCCAGCTCACCACTGAGCACTGAAGCTTTCTTT; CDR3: CASSPLSTEAFF
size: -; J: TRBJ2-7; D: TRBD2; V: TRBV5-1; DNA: TGCGCCAGCAGCCCTAGCGGGTCCTACGAGCAGTACTTC; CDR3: CASSPSGSYEQYF
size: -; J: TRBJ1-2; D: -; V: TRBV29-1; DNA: TGCAGCGTTGAAGGAGGGACATACTATGGCTACACCTTC; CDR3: CSVEGGTYYGYTF
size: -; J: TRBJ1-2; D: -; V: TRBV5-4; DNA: TGTGCCAGCAGCTTGGGCCGTATGTCCTATGGCTACACCTTC; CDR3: CASSLGRMSYGYTF
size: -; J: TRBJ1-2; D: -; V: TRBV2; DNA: TGTGCCAGCAGGTTAGGGTTGAGCGGCTACACCTTC; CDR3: CASRLGLSGYTF
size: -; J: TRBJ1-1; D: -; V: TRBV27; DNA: TGTGCCAGCAGTCCCGACCGGGGAGGCCTACCGGGACCTCACACTGAAGCTTTCTTT; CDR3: CASSPDRGGLPGPHTEAFF
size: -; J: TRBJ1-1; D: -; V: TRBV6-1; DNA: TGTGCCAGCAGTGAAGTCGGGGGTTACACTGAAGCTTTCTTT; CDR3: CASSEVGGYTEAFF
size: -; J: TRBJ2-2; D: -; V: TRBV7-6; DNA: TGTGCCAGCAGCTTAGTCCCGGGGAACACCGGGGAGCTGTTTTTT; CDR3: CASSLVPGNTGELFF
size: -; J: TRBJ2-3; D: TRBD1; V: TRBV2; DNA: TGTGCCAGCCCGGACAGGCTGGCGAGGGATACGCAGTATTTT; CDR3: CASPDRLARDTQYF
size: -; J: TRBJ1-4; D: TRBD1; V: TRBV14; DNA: TGTGCCAGCAGCCAAGGGGGACAGAAAGGAAAACTGTTTTTT; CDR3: CASSQGGQKGKLFF
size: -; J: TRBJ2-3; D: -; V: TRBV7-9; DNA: TGTGCCAGCAGCCTAGCGTCGGATACGCAGTATTTT; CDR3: CASSLASDTQYF
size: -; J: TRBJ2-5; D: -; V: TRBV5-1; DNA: TGCGCCAGCAGCTTGGGACAGGCCCAAGAGACCCAGTACTTC; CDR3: CASSLGQAQETQYF
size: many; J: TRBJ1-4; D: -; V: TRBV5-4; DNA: TGTGCCAGCAGCCCCGGGGGGAATCGGGAAAAACTGTTTTTT; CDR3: CASSPGGNREKLFF
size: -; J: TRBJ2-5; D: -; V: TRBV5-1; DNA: TGCGCCAGCAAATACCAAGAGACCCAGTACTTC; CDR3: CASKYQETQYF